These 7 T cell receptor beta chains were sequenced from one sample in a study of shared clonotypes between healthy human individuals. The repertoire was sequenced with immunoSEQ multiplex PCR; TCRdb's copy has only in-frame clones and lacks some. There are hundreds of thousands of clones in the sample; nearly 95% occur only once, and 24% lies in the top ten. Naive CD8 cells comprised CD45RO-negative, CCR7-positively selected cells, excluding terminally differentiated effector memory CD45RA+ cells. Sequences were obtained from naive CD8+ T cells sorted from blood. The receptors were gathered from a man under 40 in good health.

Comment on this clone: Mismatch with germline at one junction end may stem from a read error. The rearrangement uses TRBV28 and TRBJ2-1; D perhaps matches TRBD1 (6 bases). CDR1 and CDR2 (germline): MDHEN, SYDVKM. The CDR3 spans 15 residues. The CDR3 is CTSSTGLSDYNEQFF. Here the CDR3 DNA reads TGTACCAGCAGCACAGGGTTATCAGACTACAATGAGCAGTTCTTC.

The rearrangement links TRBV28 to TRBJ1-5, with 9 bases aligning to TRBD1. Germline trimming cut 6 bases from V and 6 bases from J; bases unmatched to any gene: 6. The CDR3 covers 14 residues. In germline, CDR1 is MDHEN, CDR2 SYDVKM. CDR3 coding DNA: TGTGCCAGCAGCCAAACAGGGGGCCTTCAGCCCCAGCATTTT. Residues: CASSQTGGLQPQHF.

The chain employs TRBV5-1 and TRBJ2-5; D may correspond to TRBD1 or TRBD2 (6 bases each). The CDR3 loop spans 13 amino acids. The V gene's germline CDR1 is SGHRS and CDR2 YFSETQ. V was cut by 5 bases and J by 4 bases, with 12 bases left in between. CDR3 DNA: TGCGCCAGCAGAAGAGGGGGGTTAGAGACCCAGTACTTC. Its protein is CASRRGGLETQYF.

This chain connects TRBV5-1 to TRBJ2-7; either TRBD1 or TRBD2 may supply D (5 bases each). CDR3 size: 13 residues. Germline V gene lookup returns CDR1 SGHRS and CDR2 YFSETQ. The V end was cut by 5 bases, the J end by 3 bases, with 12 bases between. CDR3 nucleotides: TGCGCCAGCAGTTGGGGGAAAGACTACGAGCAGTACTTC. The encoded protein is CASSWGKDYEQYF.

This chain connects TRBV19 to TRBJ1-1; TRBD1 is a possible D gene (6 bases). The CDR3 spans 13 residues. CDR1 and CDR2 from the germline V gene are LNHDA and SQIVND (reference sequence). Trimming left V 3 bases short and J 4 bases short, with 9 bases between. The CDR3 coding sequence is TGTGCCAGTAGTATTCAGGGGATCACTGAAGCTTTCTTT. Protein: CASSIQGITEAFF.

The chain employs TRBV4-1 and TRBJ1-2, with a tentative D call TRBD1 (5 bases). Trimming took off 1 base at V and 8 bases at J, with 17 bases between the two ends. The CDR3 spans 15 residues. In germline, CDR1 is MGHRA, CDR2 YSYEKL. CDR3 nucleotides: TGCGCCAGCAGCCAAGGGAATATGAGGGGCCTCGGCTACACCTTC. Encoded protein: CASSQGNMRGLGYTF.

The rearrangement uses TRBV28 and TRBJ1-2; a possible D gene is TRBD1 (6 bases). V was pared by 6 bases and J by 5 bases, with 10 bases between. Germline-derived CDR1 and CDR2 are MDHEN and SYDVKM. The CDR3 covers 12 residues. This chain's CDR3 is CASRRQDYGYTF. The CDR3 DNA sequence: TGTGCCAGCAGAAGACAGGATTATGGCTACACCTTC.